This record concerns one TCR beta chain sequence. In the authors' workflow: Amplification of reference gene primers provided the estimated nucleated cell counts. The method was immunoSEQ multiplex PCR; TCRdb's version includes in-frame clones alone and lacks a portion of them. Clone size and V and J calls were adopted from that table, with D and trimming inferred from the DNA. The sample has hundreds of thousands of clones, just under 85% seen once. This entry is derived from a study of blood T cell repertoires in COVID-19. Study at large: T cells, B-cell-depleted T cells, or PBMCs supplied cDNA or gDNA.

Per germline, CDR1 SGHVS and CDR2 FQNEAQ. The ends lost 5 bases at V and 1 base at J; junction bases unmatched: 6. This CDR3 contains 15 residues. The source of this sequence is a woman between 45 and 65 years old with active or convalescent COVID-19. Sequenced material: peripheral blood. The chain carries TRBV7-8 and TRBJ2-3; 7 bases are shared with TRBD2. CDR3 protein: CASSPVAGGTDTQYF. CDR3 bases: TGTGCCAGCAGCCCCGTAGCGGGTGGCACAGATACGCAGTATTTT.